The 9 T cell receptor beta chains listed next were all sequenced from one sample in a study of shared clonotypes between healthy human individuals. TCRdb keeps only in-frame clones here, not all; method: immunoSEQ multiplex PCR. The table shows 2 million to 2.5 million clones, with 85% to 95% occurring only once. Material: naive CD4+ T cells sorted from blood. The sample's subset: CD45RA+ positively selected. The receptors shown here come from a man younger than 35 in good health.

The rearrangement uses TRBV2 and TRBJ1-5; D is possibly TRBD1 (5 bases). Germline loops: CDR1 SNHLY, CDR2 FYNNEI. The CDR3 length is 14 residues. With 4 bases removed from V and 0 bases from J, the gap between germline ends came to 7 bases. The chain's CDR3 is CASSVRGSNQPQHF. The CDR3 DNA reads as TGTGCCAGCAGTGTGAGGGGTAGCAATCAGCCCCAGCATTTT.

As DNA, the CDR3 is TGCGCCAGCACAGCAGGGTGGGGCACTGAAGCTTTCTTT. It codes for CASTAGWGTEAFF. The chain is built from TRBV5-1 and TRBJ1-1; a weak D match, TRBD1 (5 bases). The germline V gene encodes CDR1 SGHRS and CDR2 YFSETQ. The CDR3 has 13 amino acids. V lost 6 bases to trimming and J lost 4 bases, with 13 bases between them.

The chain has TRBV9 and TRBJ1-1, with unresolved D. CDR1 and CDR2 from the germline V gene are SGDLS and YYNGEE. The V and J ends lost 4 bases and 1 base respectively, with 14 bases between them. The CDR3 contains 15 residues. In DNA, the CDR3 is TGTGCCAGCAGCCCCGTCGCAGCCTCGAACACTGAAGCTTTCTTT. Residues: CASSPVAASNTEAFF.

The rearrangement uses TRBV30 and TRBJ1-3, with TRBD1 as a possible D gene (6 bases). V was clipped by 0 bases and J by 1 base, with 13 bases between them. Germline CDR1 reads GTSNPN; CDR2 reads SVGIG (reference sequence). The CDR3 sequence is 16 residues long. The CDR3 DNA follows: TGTGCCTGGAGTGTACAGGGAGGTCCATCTGGAAACACCATATATTTT. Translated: CAWSVQGGPSGNTIYF.

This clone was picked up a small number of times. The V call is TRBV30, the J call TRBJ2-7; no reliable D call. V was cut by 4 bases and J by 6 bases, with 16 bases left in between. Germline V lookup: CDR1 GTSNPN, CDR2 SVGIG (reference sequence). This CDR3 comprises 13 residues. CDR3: CAWKGAAVREQYF. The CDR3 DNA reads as TGTGCCTGGAAGGGCGCGGCTGTACGCGAGCAGTACTTC.

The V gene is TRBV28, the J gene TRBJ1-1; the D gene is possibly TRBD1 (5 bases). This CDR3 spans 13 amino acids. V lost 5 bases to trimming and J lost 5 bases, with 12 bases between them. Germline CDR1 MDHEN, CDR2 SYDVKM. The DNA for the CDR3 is TGTGCCAGCAGTGGGCAGGGCACGACTGAAGCTTTCTTT. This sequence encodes CASSGQGTTEAFF.

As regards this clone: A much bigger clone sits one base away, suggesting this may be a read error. CDR3 DNA: TGTGCCAGCCAAAGGGGCTCTGGGGCCAACGTCCTGACTTTC. As protein: CASQRGSGANVLTF. This chain connects TRBV6-5 to TRBJ2-6; possible D gene TRBD1, 5 bases. CDR1 is MNHEY, CDR2 SVGAGI, per germline. V dropped 8 bases and J dropped 0 bases, with 8 bases sitting between them. The CDR3 loop spans 14 amino acids.

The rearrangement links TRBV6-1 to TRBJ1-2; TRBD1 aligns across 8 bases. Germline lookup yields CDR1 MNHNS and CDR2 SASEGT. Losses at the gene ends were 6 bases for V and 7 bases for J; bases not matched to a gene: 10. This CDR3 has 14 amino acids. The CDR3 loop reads CASRTRDRLSGYTF. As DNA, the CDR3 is TGTGCCAGCAGGACCCGGGACAGGCTCTCTGGCTACACCTTC.

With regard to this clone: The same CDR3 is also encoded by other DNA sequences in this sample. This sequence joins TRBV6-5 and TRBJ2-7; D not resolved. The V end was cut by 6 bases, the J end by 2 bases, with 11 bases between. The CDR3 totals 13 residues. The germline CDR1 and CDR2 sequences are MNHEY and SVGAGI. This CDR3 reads CASSPGPTYEQYF. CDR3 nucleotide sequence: TGTGCCAGCAGCCCCGGGCCAACCTACGAGCAGTACTTC.